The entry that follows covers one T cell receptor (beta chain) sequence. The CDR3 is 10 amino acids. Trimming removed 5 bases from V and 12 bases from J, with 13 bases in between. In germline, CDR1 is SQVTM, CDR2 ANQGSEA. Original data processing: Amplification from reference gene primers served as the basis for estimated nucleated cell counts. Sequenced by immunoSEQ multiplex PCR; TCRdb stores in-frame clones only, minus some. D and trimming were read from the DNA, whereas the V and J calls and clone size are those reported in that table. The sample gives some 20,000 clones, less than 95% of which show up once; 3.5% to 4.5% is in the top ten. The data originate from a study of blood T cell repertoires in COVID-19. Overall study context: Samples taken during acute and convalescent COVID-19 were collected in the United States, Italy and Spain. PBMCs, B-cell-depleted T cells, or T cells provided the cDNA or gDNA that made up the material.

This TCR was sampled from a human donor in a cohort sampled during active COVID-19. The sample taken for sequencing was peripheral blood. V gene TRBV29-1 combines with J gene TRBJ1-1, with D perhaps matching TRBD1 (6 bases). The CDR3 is CSVQQGGPFF. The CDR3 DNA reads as TGCAGCGTTCAACAGGGTGGGCCTTTCTTT.